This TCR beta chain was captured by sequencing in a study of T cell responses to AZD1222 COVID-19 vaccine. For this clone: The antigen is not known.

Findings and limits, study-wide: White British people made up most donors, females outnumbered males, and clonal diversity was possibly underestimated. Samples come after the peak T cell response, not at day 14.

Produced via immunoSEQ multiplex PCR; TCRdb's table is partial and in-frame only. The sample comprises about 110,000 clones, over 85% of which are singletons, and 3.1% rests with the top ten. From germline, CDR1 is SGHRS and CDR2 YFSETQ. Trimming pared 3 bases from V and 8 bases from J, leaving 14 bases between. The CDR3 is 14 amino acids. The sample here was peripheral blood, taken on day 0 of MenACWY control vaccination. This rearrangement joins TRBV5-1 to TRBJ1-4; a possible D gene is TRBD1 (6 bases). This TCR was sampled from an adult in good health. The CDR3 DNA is TGCGCCAGCAGCTCGCCTGATACAGGGGAAAAACTGTTTTTT. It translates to CASSSPDTGEKLFF.